Presented here are 22 T cell receptor beta chains from one specimen sequenced in a study of identical twins. TCRdb redid the calling of the 5' RACE reads with MiXCR, one entry per CDR3 protein. The sample includes more than 400,000 distinct CDR3 sequences, 15% of them seen just once. The same data also contributed to another study, on yellow fever vaccine responses in identical twins.

Source material: CD4+ T cells sorted from blood. All receptors derive from a woman between 18 and 29 years old in good health.

The chain couples TRBV9 to TRBJ2-3, with D hard to call. V dropped 4 bases and J dropped 0 bases, with 9 bases sitting between them. Germline loops: CDR1 SGDLS, CDR2 YYNGEE. CDR3 length: 14 residues. CDR3 sequence: CASSPRPSTDTQYF. CDR3 coding DNA: TGTGCCAGCAGCCCCCGTCCTAGCACAGATACGCAGTATTTT. The complete variable domain, with remaining parts taken from reference TRBV9 and TRBJ2-3, reads DSGVTQTPKHLITATGQRVTLRCSPRSGDLSVYWYQQSLDQGLQFLIQYYNGEERAKGNILERFSAQQFPDLHSELNLSSLELGDSALYFCASSPRPSTDTQYFGPGTRLTVL.

V and J are TRBV5-1 and TRBJ2-5; D is uncertain. The CDR3 totals 14 residues. Germline V gene sequence: CDR1 SGHRS, CDR2 YFSETQ. The ends were cut back, 0 bases at V and 1 base at J, with 7 bases in the middle. The CDR3 reads CASSLGSAQETQYF. The CDR3 DNA sequence: TGCGCCAGCAGCTTGGGGTCGGCCCAAGAGACCCAGTACTTC.

This sequence joins TRBV3-1 and TRBJ1-1; 7 nucleotides agree with TRBD1. Germline loops: CDR1 LGHDT, CDR2 YNNKEL (reference sequence). The CDR3 extends over 14 amino acids. V trimming: 5 bases; J trimming: 8 bases; junction bases outside the gene matches: 11. CDR3 amino acids: CASSLTDRDVEAFF. The CDR3 nucleotides read TGTGCCAGCAGCTTGACCGACAGGGATGTCGAAGCTTTCTTT.

The rearrangement uses TRBV10-3 and TRBJ2-5, with D possibly being TRBD1 (5 bases). V lost 3 bases and J 5 bases, leaving 10 bases between the germline ends. Germline V gene lookup returns CDR1 ENHRY and CDR2 SYGVKD. CDR3 length: 13 residues. CDR3 sequence: CAISDMPGETQYF. CDR3 coding DNA: TGTGCCATCAGTGATATGCCAGGGGAGACCCAGTACTTC.

This rearrangement joins TRBV5-6 to TRBJ2-1, with 10 bases that match TRBD1. The CDR3 runs 14 residues. Per the germline V gene, CDR1 is SGHDT and CDR2 is YYEEEE. The J segment lost 6 bases and the V segment lost 4 bases, leaving 4 bases of the junction unmatched. CDR3 in amino acids: CASSVRDRGNEQFF. The CDR3, as DNA: TGTGCCAGCAGCGTACGGGACAGGGGCAATGAGCAGTTCTTC.

V usage is TRBV5-1 and J usage is TRBJ2-1; TRBD2 aligns across 16 bases. Germline trimming cut 6 bases from V and 8 bases from J; bases unmatched to any gene: 11. The CDR3 runs to 17 residues. Germline V gives CDR1 SGHRS, CDR2 YFSETQ. The DNA of the CDR3 is TGCGCCAGCACCCCACCGGGACTAGCGGGAGGGCCTCATGAGCAGTTCTTC. Translating gives CASTPPGLAGGPHEQFF.

At least ten counts were recorded for this clonotype. The junction differs from germline at one of its ends, possibly a read error. The J gene is TRBJ1-5, the V gene TRBV5-1; TRBD1 is a possible D gene (5 bases). The CDR3 totals 14 residues. Germline lookup yields CDR1 SGHRS and CDR2 YFSETQ. This CDR3 reads CASSLEGSNQPQHF. The DNA for the CDR3 is TGTGCCAGCAGTTTGGAGGGGAGCAATCAGCCCCAGCATTTT.

This clonotype was picked up many times. The chain joins TRBV6-5 to TRBJ1-3; the D is unclear. Trimming took off 0 bases at V and 1 base at J, with 7 bases between the two ends. Germline V gene sequence: CDR1 MNHEY, CDR2 SVGAGI. The CDR3 is 15 residues long. Written as DNA, the CDR3 is TGTGCCAGCAGTTACTCTGAGGGATCTGGAAACACCATATATTTT. Its translation: CASSYSEGSGNTIYF.

The V call is TRBV5-1, the J call TRBJ2-1; D possibly uses TRBD1 or TRBD2 (6 bases each). The V and J ends lost 1 base and 7 bases respectively, with 9 bases between them. CDR1 and CDR2 (germline): SGHRS, YFSETQ. The CDR3 covers 13 residues. As DNA, the CDR3 is TGCGCCAGCAGCTTGAGGGGGGTTAATGAGCAGTTCTTC. Translated: CASSLRGVNEQFF.

In this sample, this clonotype turned up a few times. This chain joins TRBV2 and TRBJ2-1; perhaps D is TRBD1 or TRBD2 (5 bases each). Trimming stripped 11 bases from V and 7 bases from J, with 9 bases between. Germline CDR1 and CDR2: SNHLY and FYNNEI. The CDR3 length is 10 residues. In DNA form, the CDR3 reads TGTGCCGTGAGGGGTAATGAGCAGTTCTTC. Translating gives CAVRGNEQFF.

This clonotype was found a few times. The chain combines TRBV5-5 with TRBJ2-1, with TRBD1 as a possible D gene (6 bases). The CDR3 runs 16 residues. Germline values: CDR1 SGHKS, CDR2 YYEKEE (reference sequence). V was clipped by 4 bases and J by 4 bases, with 18 bases between them. The CDR3: CASSTRTALDYNEQFF. The CDR3, as DNA: TGTGCCAGCAGCACCCGGACAGCGTTAGATTACAATGAGCAGTTCTTC.

This clonotype was seen a handful of times. This CDR3 is CASSSGGITDTQYF. In DNA form, the CDR3 reads TGTGCCAGCAGTTCGGGGGGCATAACAGATACGCAGTATTTT. This chain joins TRBV28 and TRBJ2-3; weak D call: TRBD2 (7 bases). V lost 4 bases and J lost 3, with 11 bases in between. The V gene's germline CDR1 is MDHEN and CDR2 SYDVKM. CDR3 length equals 14 residues.

This clonotype appeared many times. The V gene is TRBV4-1, the J gene TRBJ2-7; TRBD1 matches 8 bases. Losses at the gene ends were 3 bases for V and 6 bases for J; bases not matched to a gene: 1. Germline lookup yields CDR1 MGHRA and CDR2 YSYEKL. This CDR3 contains 12 residues. DNA for the CDR3: TGCGCCAGCAGCCAGGACAGGGCCGAGCAGTACGTC. Amino acids: CASSQDRAEQYV.

The chain recombines TRBV14 with TRBJ1-1; no reliable D call. CDR3 length: 16 amino acids. Germline loops: CDR1 SGHDN, CDR2 FVKESK. The V end was cut by 4 bases, the J end by 3 bases, with 18 bases between. CDR3 sequence reads: CASSPLDGPQDTEAFF. DNA of the CDR3: TGTGCCAGCAGCCCTCTGGACGGACCTCAAGACACTGAAGCTTTCTTT. The full variable domain, rest sourced from reference TRBV14 and TRBJ1-1, is EAGVTQFPSHSVIEKGQTVTLRCDPISGHDNLYWYRRVMGKEIKFLLHFVKESKQDESGMPNNRFLAERTGGTYSTLKVQPAELEDSGVYFCASSPLDGPQDTEAFFGQGTRLTVV.

The CDR3 nucleotides read TGTGCCAGCACCCTTAGCGGGAGTATTGGTACAGATACGCAGTATTTT. The encoded protein is CASTLSGSIGTDTQYF. The chain has TRBV5-5 and TRBJ2-3, with TRBD2 matching 9 bases. The CDR3 runs 16 residues. Trimming cost V 6 bases and J 3 bases; bases outside gene matches: 11. Germline V CDR1 and CDR2: SGHKS, YYEKEE (reference sequence).

This rearrangement joins TRBV2 to TRBJ2-2, with 9 nucleotides matching TRBD1. V was clipped by 6 bases and J by 6 bases; unmatched bases: 8. CDR3 length equals 15 residues. From germline, CDR1 is SNHLY and CDR2 FYNNEI. CDR3 bases: TGTGCCAGCAGGGGACAGGGCCTTAGCCCCGGGGAGCTGTTTTTT. The encoded protein is CASRGQGLSPGELFF.

J is TRBJ2-3 and V is TRBV7-6; possibly TRBD1 or TRBD2 for D (5 bases each). CDR1 and CDR2 from the germline V gene are SGHVS and FNYEAQ. The CDR3 runs to 16 residues. With 5 bases removed from V and 0 bases from J, the gap between germline ends came to 15 bases. Written as DNA, the CDR3 is TGTGCCAGCAGCCAATTAGGGACGTCTAGCACAGATACGCAGTATTTT. Its translation: CASSQLGTSSTDTQYF.

The V call is TRBV3-1, the J call TRBJ2-4, with D uncertain. Germline CDR1 LGHDT, CDR2 YNNKEL (reference sequence). V was trimmed by 4 bases and J by 0 bases, leaving 10 bases between them. CDR3 length: 15 residues. The CDR3 sequence is CASSRNDLAKNIQYF. In DNA form, the CDR3 reads TGTGCCAGCAGCCGCAACGACCTAGCCAAAAACATTCAGTACTTC.

This clonotype appeared a few times. This chain connects TRBV24-1 to TRBJ2-3; no firm D call. The germline gives CDR1 KGHDR, CDR2 SFDVKD. CDR3 length: 19 amino acids. V was pared by 4 bases and J by 1 base, with 23 bases between. CDR3 sequence: CATSDSPAVGWVRTDTQYF. Written as DNA, the CDR3 is TGTGCCACCAGTGACTCCCCCGCCGTGGGATGGGTCCGCACAGATACGCAGTATTTT.

This clonotype was observed a handful of times. The rearrangement links TRBV5-6 to TRBJ2-3; D possibly corresponds to TRBD2 (6 bases). Germline loops: CDR1 SGHDT, CDR2 YYEEEE. Between the trimmed V and J ends, which lost 0 bases and 2 bases, there was a span of 10 bases. The CDR3 has 15 amino acids. The CDR3 here is CASSLGVADTDTQYF. In DNA form, the CDR3 reads TGTGCCAGCAGCTTGGGGGTAGCGGACACAGATACGCAGTATTTT. Drawing the rest from reference TRBV5-6 and TRBJ2-3, the complete variable domain is DAGVTQSPTHLIKTRGQQVTLRCSPKSGHDTVSWYQQALGQGPQFIFQYYEEEERQRGNFPDRFSGHQFPNYSSELNVNALLLGDSALYLCASSLGVADTDTQYFGPGTRLTVL.

In this sample, this clonotype turned up a few times. The chain is built from TRBV6-1 and TRBJ2-7; 9 positions agree with TRBD2. Germline loops: CDR1 MNHNS, CDR2 SASEGT. This CDR3 is 15 amino acids long. The junction had 6 bases not matched to a gene; V was cut back by 2 bases and J by 4 bases. CDR3 nucleotides: TGTGCCAGCAGTGAACGTAGCGGGGGCCAATACGAGCAGTACGTC. Translating it yields CASSERSGGQYEQYV.

Only a few counts were recorded for this clonotype. The CDR3 spells CAIKGLDEQFF. The CDR3 region has the DNA TGTGCCATCAAGGGTCTTGATGAGCAGTTCTTC. This chain joins TRBV10-3 and TRBJ2-1; D is undetermined. Per the germline V gene, CDR1 is ENHRY and CDR2 is SYGVKD. The V end was cut by 7 bases, the J end by 8 bases, with 9 bases between. This CDR3 comprises 11 residues.